The 14 T cell receptor beta chains given below trace back to one sample, sequenced in a study of shared clonotypes between healthy human individuals. Libraries were prepared by immunoSEQ multiplex PCR; TCRdb keeps only in-frame clonotypes and omits some of them. There are more than 850,000 clones in the sample; around three quarters occur only once, and roughly 0.56% lies in the top ten. The sequenced material came from memory CD4+ T cells from PBMCs. Subset indicated: CD45RA-negative fraction. Receptors originate from a man aged 18 to 35 in good health. Some clones in this sample may be carry-over from other donors' samples.

J is TRBJ2-7 and V is TRBV29-1, with 11 nucleotides matching TRBD2. Germline V CDR1 and CDR2: SQVTM, ANQGSEA. The CDR3 contains 15 residues. Trimming at V came to 6 bases and at J to 6 bases, leaving 13 bases not matched to a gene. CDR3 in DNA: TGCAGCGTCGCAAACGTACTAGCGGGAGCCTCCGAGCAGTACTTC. Amino acids: CSVANVLAGASEQYF.

The genes are TRBV7-2 and TRBJ2-4, with a possible D match to TRBD2 (6 bases). The germline V gene encodes CDR1 SGHTA and CDR2 FQGNSA. V lost 4 bases and J 7 bases, leaving 17 bases between the germline ends. The CDR3 loop spans 15 amino acids. This CDR3 reads CASSSIRGAGNIQYF. The CDR3 DNA is TGTGCCAGCAGCTCGATTCGCGGGGCGGGGAACATTCAGTACTTC.

This clone was seen only once. V is TRBV2 and J is TRBJ2-2, with 13 bases aligning to TRBD2. J was trimmed by 3 bases and V by 6 bases; bases with no gene match: 4. In germline, CDR1 is SNHLY, CDR2 FYNNEI. CDR3 length: 16 residues. CDR3 amino acids: CASRWTSGSYTGELFF. The CDR3 nucleotides read TGTGCCAGCAGATGGACTAGCGGGAGCTACACCGGGGAGCTGTTTTTT.

This clone has just a few counts. For the CDR3, the DNA is TGTGCCAGCAGTTATTTGGCGGGGGACAATCAGCCCCAGCATTTT. Its translation is CASSYLAGDNQPQHF. This rearrangement joins TRBV6-5 to TRBJ1-5; D possibly corresponds to TRBD1 (5 bases). Germline CDR1 is MNHEY and CDR2 is SVGAGI. The V gene lost 3 bases and the J gene lost 3 bases, with 12 bases spanning the gap. CDR3 size: 15 residues.

The chain recombines TRBV5-1 with TRBJ2-7; 7 positions match TRBD1. The length of the CDR3 is 15 residues. Germline assignment: CDR1 SGHRS and CDR2 YFSETQ. The ends lost 0 bases at V and 5 bases at J; junction bases unmatched: 8. CDR3 amino acids: CASSLEGGIYNEQYF. The CDR3 bases are TGCGCCAGCAGCTTGGAAGGGGGCATCTATAACGAGCAGTACTTC.

Of note for this clone: A read error is the likely source, as a far larger clone sits one nucleotide away. Distinct nucleotide sequences in the sample also encode this CDR3. The CDR3 DNA follows: TGTGCCAGCAGCCAAGATTCGGGCGGGAGCTCCTACAATGAGCAGTTCTTC. Translation gives CASSQDSGGSSYNEQFF. The chain employs TRBV4-2 and TRBJ2-1; 7 nucleotides agree with TRBD2. V lost 0 bases to trimming and J lost 0 bases; unmatched junction nucleotides: 5. The CDR3 runs to 17 residues. Germline CDR1 reads LGHNA; CDR2 reads YNFKEQ.

As DNA, the CDR3 is TGTGCCTGGAAGGGAGGGGACCACTATGGCTACACCTTC. Translation: CAWKGGDHYGYTF. This chain uses TRBV30 with TRBJ1-2; D is possibly TRBD1 (5 bases). V was cut by 4 bases and J by 3 bases, with 12 bases left in between. This CDR3 has 13 residues. The germline V gene has CDR1 GTSNPN and CDR2 SVGIG (reference sequence).

The V gene is TRBV12-5, the J gene TRBJ2-3, with TRBD1 identical over 8 bases. CDR1 LGHNT and CDR2 FRNRAP come from the germline V gene. V was clipped by 6 bases and J by 2 bases; unmatched bases: 7. CDR3 length: 15 amino acids. CDR3: CASGPGQGATDTQYF. Written as DNA, the CDR3 is TGTGCTAGTGGCCCGGGGCAGGGGGCCACAGATACGCAGTATTTT.

The chain joins TRBV5-6 to TRBJ1-2, with a possible D match to TRBD1 (6 bases). Trimming took off 4 bases at V and 4 bases at J, with 14 bases between the two ends. Looked up from germline, CDR1 is SGHDT and CDR2 is YYEEEE. This CDR3 contains 14 residues. CDR3 region: CASSLRGQAYGYTF. CDR3 DNA sequence: TGTGCCAGCAGCCTCAGGGGACAAGCCTATGGCTACACCTTC.

The rearrangement uses TRBV2 and TRBJ1-5; D not certain. The CDR3 has 17 amino acids. Looked up from germline, CDR1 is SNHLY and CDR2 is FYNNEI. Trimming took 4 bases from V and 6 from J, leaving 22 bases between them. The CDR3, as DNA: TGTGCCAGCAGTGGGCCCATGGCGGGTTCAGGAGGTCAGCCCCAGCATTTT. Protein: CASSGPMAGSGGQPQHF.

The chain combines TRBV6-6 with TRBJ2-7, with no clear D. V dropped 8 bases and J dropped 6 bases, with 11 bases sitting between them. CDR3 size: 11 residues. Looked up from germline, CDR1 is MNHNY and CDR2 is SVGAGI (reference sequence). CDR3 residues: CASSGVREQYF. CDR3 nucleotides: TGTGCCAGCTCTGGGGTCCGCGAGCAGTACTTC.

CDR3 nucleotides: TGTGCCAGCAGCTTACTAGCGGGAGTGTATGAGACCCAGTACTTC. Amino acid sequence: CASSLLAGVYETQYF. The chain couples TRBV11-2 to TRBJ2-5; TRBD2 aligns across 10 bases. Germline lookup yields CDR1 SGHAT and CDR2 FQNNGV. The CDR3 runs to 15 residues. The trim removed 2 bases at V and 5 bases at J, leaving 5 bases unmatched.

The V and J genes are TRBV19 and TRBJ2-1; 11 bases agree with TRBD2. The J segment lost 7 bases and the V segment lost 10 bases, leaving 12 bases of the junction unmatched. The CDR3 extends over 15 amino acids. Germline V CDR1 and CDR2: LNHDA, SQIVND (reference sequence). For the CDR3, the DNA is TGTGCCAATCCTTCGGAACTAGCGGGAGATAATGAGCAGTTCTTC. Residues: CANPSELAGDNEQFF.

In its sample, this clone was seen a few times. Other DNA sequences in this sample translate to the same CDR3. V is TRBV7-3 and J is TRBJ2-3; D is possibly TRBD2 (5 bases). CDR3 length equals 14 residues. Trimming cost V 3 bases and J 2 bases, with 9 bases left between them. Germline CDR1 SGHTA, CDR2 FQGTGA. For the CDR3, the DNA is TGTGCCAGCAGCTTGACCCGGGACACAGATACGCAGTATTTT. Translation: CASSLTRDTDTQYF.